This TCR beta chain was sequenced during a study of graft-versus-host responses after intestinal transplantation. Study-wide context: All recipients were transplanted with multivisceral, liver-intestinal, or isolated intestinal grafts. Recipients uniformly received anti-thymocyte globulin induction, followed by tacrolimus and steroids for about 3 years.

Using immunoSEQ multiplex PCR, the repertoire was profiled, and TCRdb retains in-frame clones only, with some absent. The data contain fewer than 110,000 clones, approximately 93% of them singletons. A note on this clone: Its antigen is not known.

Notes on the study in general: Clonal ratios of graft-versus-host to host-versus-graft in allografts were high for patients exhibiting graft-donor T cell macrochimerism.

This CDR3 comprises 13 residues. Between the trimmed V and J ends, which lost 2 bases and 5 bases, there was a span of 9 bases. Germline CDR1 is SGHVS and CDR2 is FQNEAQ. This sequence originates from a human donor who received an intestinal transplant. The chain employs TRBV7-8 and TRBJ2-5; no clear D. Sequencing used unstimulated CD8+ T cells sorted from spleen or lymph node cells, obtained before intestinal transplant. The CDR3: CASSLFRRETQYF. The CDR3 DNA follows: TGTGCCAGCAGCTTATTTCGTCGGGAGACCCAGTACTTC.